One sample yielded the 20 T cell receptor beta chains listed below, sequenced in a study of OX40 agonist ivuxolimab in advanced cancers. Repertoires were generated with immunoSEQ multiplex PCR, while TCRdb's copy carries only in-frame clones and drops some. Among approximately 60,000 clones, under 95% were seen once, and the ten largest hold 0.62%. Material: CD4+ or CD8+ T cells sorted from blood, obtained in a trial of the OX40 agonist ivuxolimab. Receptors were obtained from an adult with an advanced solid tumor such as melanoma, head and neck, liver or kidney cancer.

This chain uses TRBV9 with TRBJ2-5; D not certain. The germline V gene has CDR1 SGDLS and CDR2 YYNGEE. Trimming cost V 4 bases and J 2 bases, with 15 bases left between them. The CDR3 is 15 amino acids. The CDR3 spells CASSPPGFFQETQYF. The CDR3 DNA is TGTGCCAGCAGCCCCCCCGGGTTCTTTCAAGAGACCCAGTACTTC.

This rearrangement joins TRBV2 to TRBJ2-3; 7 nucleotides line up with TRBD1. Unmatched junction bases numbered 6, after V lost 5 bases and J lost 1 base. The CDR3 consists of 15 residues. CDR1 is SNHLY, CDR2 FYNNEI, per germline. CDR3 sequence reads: CASSRSGTGTDTQYF. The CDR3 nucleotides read TGTGCCAGCAGTCGATCCGGGACAGGCACAGATACGCAGTATTTT.

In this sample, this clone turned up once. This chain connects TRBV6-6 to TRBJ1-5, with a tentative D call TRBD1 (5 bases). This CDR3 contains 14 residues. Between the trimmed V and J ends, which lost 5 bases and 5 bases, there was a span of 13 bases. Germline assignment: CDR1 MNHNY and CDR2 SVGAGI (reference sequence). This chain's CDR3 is CASSVRGGHQPQHF. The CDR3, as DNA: TGTGCCAGCAGTGTTAGGGGCGGGCATCAGCCCCAGCATTTT.

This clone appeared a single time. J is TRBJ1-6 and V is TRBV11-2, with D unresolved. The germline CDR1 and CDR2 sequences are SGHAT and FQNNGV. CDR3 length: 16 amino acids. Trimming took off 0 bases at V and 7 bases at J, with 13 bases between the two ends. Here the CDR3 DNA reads TGTGCCAGCAGCTTAGAGGGTACGCTAAAGAATTCACCCCTCCACTTT. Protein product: CASSLEGTLKNSPLHF.

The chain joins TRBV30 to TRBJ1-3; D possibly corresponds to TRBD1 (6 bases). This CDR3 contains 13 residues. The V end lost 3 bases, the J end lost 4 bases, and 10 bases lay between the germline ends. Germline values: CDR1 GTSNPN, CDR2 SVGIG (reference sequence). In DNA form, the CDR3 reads TGTGCCTGGAGGGGGGCAGCCGGAAACACCATATATTTT. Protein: CAWRGAAGNTIYF.

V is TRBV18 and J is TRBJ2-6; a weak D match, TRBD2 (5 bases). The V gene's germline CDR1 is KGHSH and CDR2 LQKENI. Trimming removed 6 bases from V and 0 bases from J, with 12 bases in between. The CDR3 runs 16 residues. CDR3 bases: TGTGCCAGCTCTCCCGGAGGACCCTCTGGGGCCAACGTCCTGACTTTC. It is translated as CASSPGGPSGANVLTF.

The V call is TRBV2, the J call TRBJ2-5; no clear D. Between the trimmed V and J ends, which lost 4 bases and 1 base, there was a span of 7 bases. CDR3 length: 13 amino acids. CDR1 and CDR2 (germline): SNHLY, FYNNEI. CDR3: CASSGVTQETQYF. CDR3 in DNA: TGTGCCAGCAGTGGGGTAACCCAAGAGACCCAGTACTTC.

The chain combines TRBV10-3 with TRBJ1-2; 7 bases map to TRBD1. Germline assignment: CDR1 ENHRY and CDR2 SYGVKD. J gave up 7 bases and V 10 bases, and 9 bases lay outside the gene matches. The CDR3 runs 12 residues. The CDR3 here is CATVTGEGGYTF. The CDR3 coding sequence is TGTGCCACCGTAACAGGGGAGGGTGGCTACACCTTC.

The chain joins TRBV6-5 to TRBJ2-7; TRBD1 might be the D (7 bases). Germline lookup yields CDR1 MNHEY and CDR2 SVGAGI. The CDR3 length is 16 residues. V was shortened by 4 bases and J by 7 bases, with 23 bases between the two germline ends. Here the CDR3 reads CASSSLRGARELEQYF. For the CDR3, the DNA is TGTGCCAGCAGTTCCCTCAGGGGGGCCCGGGAGTTGGAGCAGTACTTC.

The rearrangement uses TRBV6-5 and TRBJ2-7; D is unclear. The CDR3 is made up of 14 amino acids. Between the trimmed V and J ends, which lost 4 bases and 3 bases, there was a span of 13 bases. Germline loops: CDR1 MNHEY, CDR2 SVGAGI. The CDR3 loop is CASSSVGWIYEQYF. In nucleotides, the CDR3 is TGTGCCAGCAGTTCCGTCGGTTGGATCTACGAGCAGTACTTC.

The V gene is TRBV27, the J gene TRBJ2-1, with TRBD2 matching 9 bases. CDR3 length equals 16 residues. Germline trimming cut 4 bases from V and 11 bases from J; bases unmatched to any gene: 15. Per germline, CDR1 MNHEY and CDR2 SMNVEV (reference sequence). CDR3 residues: CASSSLAGESTMKQFF. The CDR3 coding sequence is TGTGCCAGCAGTTCCTTAGCGGGAGAATCAACAATGAAGCAGTTCTTC.

The DNA for the CDR3 is TGTGCCAGCAGCGTAGGGCTCCGGGACAGGGATGACACTGAAGCTTTCTTT. This encodes CASSVGLRDRDDTEAFF. The chain carries TRBV9 and TRBJ1-1, with 9 bases that match TRBD1. V was clipped by 0 bases and J by 3 bases; unmatched bases: 9. The CDR3 is made up of 17 amino acids. The germline gives CDR1 SGDLS, CDR2 YYNGEE.

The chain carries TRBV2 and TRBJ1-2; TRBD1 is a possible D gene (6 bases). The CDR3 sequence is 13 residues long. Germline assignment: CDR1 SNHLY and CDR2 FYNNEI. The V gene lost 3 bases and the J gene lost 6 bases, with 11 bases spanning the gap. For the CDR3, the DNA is TGTGCCAGCAGTGAGAACAGGGTGGATGGCTACACCTTC. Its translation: CASSENRVDGYTF. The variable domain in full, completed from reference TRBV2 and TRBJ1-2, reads EPEVTQTPSHQVTQMGQEVILRCVPISNHLYFYWYRQILGQKVEFLVSFYNNEISEKSEIFDDQFSVERPDGSNFTLKIRSTKLEDSAMYFCASSENRVDGYTFGSGTRLTVV.

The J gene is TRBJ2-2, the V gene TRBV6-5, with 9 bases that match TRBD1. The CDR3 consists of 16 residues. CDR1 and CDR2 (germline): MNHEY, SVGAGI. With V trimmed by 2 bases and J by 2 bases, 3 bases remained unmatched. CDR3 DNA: TGTGCCAGCAGTTACAGACAGGGGGGTAACACCGGGGAGCTGTTTTTT. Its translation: CASSYRQGGNTGELFF.

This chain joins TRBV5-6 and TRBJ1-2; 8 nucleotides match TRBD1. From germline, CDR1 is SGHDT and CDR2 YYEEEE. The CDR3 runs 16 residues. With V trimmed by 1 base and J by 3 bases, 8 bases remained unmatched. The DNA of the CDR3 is TGTGCCAGCAGCTTGTTGGACAGGGAGATCGACTATGGCTACACCTTC. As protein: CASSLLDREIDYGYTF. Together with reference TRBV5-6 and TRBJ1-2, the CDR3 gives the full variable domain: DAGVTQSPTHLIKTRGQQVTLRCSPKSGHDTVSWYQQALGQGPQFIFQYYEEEERQRGNFPDRFSGHQFPNYSSELNVNALLLGDSALYLCASSLLDREIDYGYTFGSGTRLTVV.

CDR3 DNA: TGTGCCAGCAGCTCGCGGACTAGATATGAGCAGTTCTTC. It yields the protein CASSSRTRYEQFF. The V and J genes are TRBV7-2 and TRBJ2-1; 7 positions match TRBD2. Germline V gives CDR1 SGHTA, CDR2 FQGNSA. This CDR3 is built from 13 residues. The V segment lost 4 bases and the J segment 8 bases; nucleotides outside the gene matches: 5.

The CDR3 coding sequence is TGTGCCAGCTCAGACCTCAGGGAGCCCTATGGCTACACCTTC. Amino acids: CASSDLREPYGYTF. J is TRBJ1-2 and V is TRBV18; the D gene is possibly TRBD1 (5 bases). V was cut by 5 bases and J by 4 bases, with 14 bases left in between. The CDR3 has 14 amino acids. Germline V gene data show CDR1 as KGHSH and CDR2 as LQKENI.

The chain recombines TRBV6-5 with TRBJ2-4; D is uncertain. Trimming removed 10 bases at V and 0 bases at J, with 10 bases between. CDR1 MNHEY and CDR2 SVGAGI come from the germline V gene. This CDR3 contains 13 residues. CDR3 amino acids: CAITDQAKNIQYF. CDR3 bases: TGTGCCATTACCGACCAAGCCAAAAACATTCAGTACTTC.

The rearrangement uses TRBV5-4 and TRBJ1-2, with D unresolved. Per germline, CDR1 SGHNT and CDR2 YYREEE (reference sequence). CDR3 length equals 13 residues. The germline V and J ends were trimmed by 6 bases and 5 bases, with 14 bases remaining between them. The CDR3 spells CASNVGGEYGYTF. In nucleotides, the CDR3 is TGTGCCAGCAATGTGGGCGGCGAATATGGCTACACCTTC.

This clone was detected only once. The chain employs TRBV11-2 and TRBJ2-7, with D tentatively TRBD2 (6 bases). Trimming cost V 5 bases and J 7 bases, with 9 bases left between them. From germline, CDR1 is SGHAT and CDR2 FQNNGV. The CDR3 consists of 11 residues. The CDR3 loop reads CASSRGREQYF. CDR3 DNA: TGTGCCAGCAGCCGTGGGAGGGAGCAGTACTTC.